This TCR beta chain was sequenced in a study of blood T cell repertoires in COVID-19. Sequenced by immunoSEQ multiplex PCR; TCRdb stores in-frame clones only, minus some. The sample lists 430,000 or so clones; more than 75% were seen once. The germline V gene encodes CDR1 SEHNR and CDR2 FQNEAQ (reference sequence). This CDR3 spans 13 amino acids. Trimming removed 5 bases from V and 7 bases from J; junction bases left unmatched: 3. Participants were aged roughly 18 to 89 years from 20 to 30 US areas. Which cohort a participant joined came from the clinical history participants gave. Each recovered donor of Cohort 3 presented with two negative PCRs, clearance, or symptom resolution.

The chain joins TRBV7-9 to TRBJ2-7, with 12 bases that match TRBD2. Material: PBMCs or T cells enriched from blood (not recorded which). This TCR derives from a woman aged 40-49 years who had recovered from COVID-19. The chain's CDR3 is CASSPLAGGEQYF. As DNA, the CDR3 is TGTGCCAGCAGCCCACTAGCGGGAGGTGAGCAGTACTTC.